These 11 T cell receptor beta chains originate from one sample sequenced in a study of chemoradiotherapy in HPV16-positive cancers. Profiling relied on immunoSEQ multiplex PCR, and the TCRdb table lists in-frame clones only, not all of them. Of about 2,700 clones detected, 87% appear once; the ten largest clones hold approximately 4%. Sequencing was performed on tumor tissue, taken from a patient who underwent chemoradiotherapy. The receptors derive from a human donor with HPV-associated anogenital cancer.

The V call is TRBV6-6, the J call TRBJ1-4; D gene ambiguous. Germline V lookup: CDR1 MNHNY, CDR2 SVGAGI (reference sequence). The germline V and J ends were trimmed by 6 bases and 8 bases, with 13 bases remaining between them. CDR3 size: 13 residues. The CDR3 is CASSLAVGEKLFF. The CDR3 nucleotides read TGTGCCAGCAGCCTAGCAGTTGGGGAAAAACTGTTTTTT.

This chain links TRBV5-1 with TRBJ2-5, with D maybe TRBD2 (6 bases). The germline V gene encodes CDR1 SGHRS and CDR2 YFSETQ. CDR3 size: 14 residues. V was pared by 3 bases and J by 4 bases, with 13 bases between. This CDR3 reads CASSSGAGRETQYF. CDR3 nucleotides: TGCGCCAGCAGCTCGGGTGCGGGAAGAGAGACCCAGTACTTC. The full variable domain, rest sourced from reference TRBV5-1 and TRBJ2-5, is KAGVTQTPRYLIKTRGQQVTLSCSPISGHRSVSWYQQTPGQGLQFLFEYFSETQRNKGNFPGRFSGRQFSNSRSEMNVSTLELGDSALYLCASSSGAGRETQYFGPGTRLLVL.

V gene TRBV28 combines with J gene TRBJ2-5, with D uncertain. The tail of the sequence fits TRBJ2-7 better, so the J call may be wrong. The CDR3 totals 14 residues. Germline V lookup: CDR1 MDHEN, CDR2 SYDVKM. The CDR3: CASKSKHSSYEQYF. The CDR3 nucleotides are TGTGCCAGCAAATCAAAACATAGCTCCTACGAGCAGTACTTC.

As DNA, the CDR3 is TGCGCCAGCAGCCAAGATACTGATTTCTACGAGCAGTACTTC. Amino acids: CASSQDTDFYEQYF. V and J are TRBV4-3 and TRBJ2-7; no definite D call. V was trimmed by 0 bases and J by 3 bases, leaving 9 bases between them. The CDR3 runs to 14 residues. In germline, CDR1 is LGHNA, CDR2 YSLEER.

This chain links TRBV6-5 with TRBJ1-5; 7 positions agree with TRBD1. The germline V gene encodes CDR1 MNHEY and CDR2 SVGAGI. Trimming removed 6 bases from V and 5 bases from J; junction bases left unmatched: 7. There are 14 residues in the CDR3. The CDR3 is CASRGTDRHQPQHF. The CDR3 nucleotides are TGTGCCAGCAGAGGGACAGACCGGCATCAGCCCCAGCATTTT.

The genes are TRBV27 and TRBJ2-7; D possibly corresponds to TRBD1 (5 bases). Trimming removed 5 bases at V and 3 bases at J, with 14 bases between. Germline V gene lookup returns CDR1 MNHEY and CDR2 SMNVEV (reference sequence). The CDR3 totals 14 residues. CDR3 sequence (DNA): TGTGCCAGCAGTGTTTACGGACAAAACTACGAGCAGTACTTC. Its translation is CASSVYGQNYEQYF.

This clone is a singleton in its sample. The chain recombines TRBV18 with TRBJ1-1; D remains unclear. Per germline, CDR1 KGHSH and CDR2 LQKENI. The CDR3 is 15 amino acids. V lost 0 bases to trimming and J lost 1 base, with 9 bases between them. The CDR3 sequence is CASSPPSVANTEAFF. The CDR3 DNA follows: TGTGCCAGCTCACCACCGTCGGTAGCGAACACTGAAGCTTTCTTT.

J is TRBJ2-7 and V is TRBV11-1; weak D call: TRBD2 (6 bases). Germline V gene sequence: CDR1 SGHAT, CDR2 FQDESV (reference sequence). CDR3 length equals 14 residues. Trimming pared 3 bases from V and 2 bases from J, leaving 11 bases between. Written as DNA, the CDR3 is TGTGCCAGCAGCTTGGGGGACTCTGCCTACGAGCAGTACTTC. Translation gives CASSLGDSAYEQYF.

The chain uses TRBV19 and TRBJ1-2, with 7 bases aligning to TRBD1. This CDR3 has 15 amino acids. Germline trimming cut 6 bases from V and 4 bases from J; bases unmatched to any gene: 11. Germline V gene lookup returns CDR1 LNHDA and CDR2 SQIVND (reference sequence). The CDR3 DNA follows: TGTGCCAGTAGCAGACGGGAGGGGGCCTCCTATGGCTACACCTTC. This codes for CASSRREGASYGYTF.

The CDR3 DNA reads TGTGCCAGCACCCTAAGGACAGGGCAGGGCGAGCAGTACTTC. Residues: CASTLRTGQGEQYF. The genes are TRBV6-5 and TRBJ2-7; TRBD1 aligns across 8 bases. The CDR3 sequence is 14 residues long. CDR1 MNHEY and CDR2 SVGAGI come from the germline V gene. Trimming removed 7 bases from V and 6 bases from J; junction bases left unmatched: 11.

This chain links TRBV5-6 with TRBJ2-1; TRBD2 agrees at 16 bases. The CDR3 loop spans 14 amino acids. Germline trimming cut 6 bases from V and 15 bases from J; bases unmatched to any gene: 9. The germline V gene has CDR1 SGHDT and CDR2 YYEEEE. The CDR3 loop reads CASISGLAGGGMFF. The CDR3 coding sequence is TGTGCCAGCATCTCGGGACTAGCGGGAGGGGGTATGTTCTTC.